This T cell receptor beta chain was observed in a study of blood T cells in healthy people across ages. The study's findings and limits: While age rose, TCR beta diversity per million T cells dropped in a roughly linear way.

Looked up from germline, CDR1 is SQVTM and CDR2 is ANQGSEA. The CDR3 is 11 residues long. Trimming shortened V by 3 bases and J by 8 bases, and 10 bases separated the two germline ends. Through a sample-barcoded 5' primer and a J-beta primer mix, a second PCR was run for roughly 6 to 11 cycles. A template-switch adaptor that had 12 random nucleotides put a tag on each cDNA molecule. TCRdb independently ran MiXCR on the 5' RACE reads; one entry per CDR3 protein. The sample yields about 1.8 million distinct CDR3 sequences, around 50% seen once. This clonotype has more than one count but fewer than ten. Its antigen is currently unknown.

The receptor comes from a woman in her 40s in good health. The sample was blood. The chain combines TRBV29-1 with TRBJ1-2; a possible D gene is TRBD1 (5 bases). CDR3 amino acids: CSVESGWGYTF. The CDR3 DNA sequence: TGCAGCGTTGAGTCAGGGTGGGGCTACACCTTC.